Each of the 7 T cell receptor beta chains below was sequenced from the same sample in a study of shared clonotypes between healthy human individuals. Repertoires were generated with immunoSEQ multiplex PCR, while TCRdb's copy carries only in-frame clones and drops some. The sample shows some 1.1 million clones, 70% to 85% of them seen only once. Source material: memory CD4+ T cells from PBMCs. The sample's subset: CD45RA-negative fraction. These receptors originate from a man aged 18 to 29 in good health. Some clones in this sample may be carry-over from other donors' samples.

The V call is TRBV6-5, the J call TRBJ1-2; D may be TRBD1 (5 bases). The CDR3 has 15 amino acids. V was shortened by 2 bases and J by 1 base, with 11 bases between the two germline ends. Per the germline V gene, CDR1 is MNHEY and CDR2 is SVGAGI. This CDR3 reads CASSYGGRNNYGYTF. In nucleotides, the CDR3 is TGTGCCAGCAGTTACGGGGGACGGAATAACTATGGCTACACCTTC.

The chain combines TRBV27 with TRBJ2-1; 9 bases are a match to TRBD2. The CDR3 is 15 amino acids. Germline loops: CDR1 MNHEY, CDR2 SMNVEV (reference sequence). Losses at the gene ends were 5 bases for V and 7 bases for J; bases not matched to a gene: 9. The CDR3 region is CASSSGRNKENEQFF. DNA of the CDR3: TGTGCCAGCAGTAGCGGGAGGAACAAAGAGAATGAGCAGTTCTTC.

This clone has only a few counts. The sample holds other DNA sequences that translate to the same CDR3. The J gene is TRBJ1-1, the V gene TRBV29-1, with D unclear. Trimming left V 5 bases short and J 0 bases short, with 16 bases between. This CDR3 has 15 residues. From germline, CDR1 is SQVTM and CDR2 ANQGSEA. This chain's CDR3 is CSVKAGWGMNTEAFF. CDR3 DNA: TGCAGCGTTAAAGCTGGTTGGGGAATGAACACTGAAGCTTTCTTT.

This chain connects TRBV6-5 to TRBJ1-5; 7 bases match TRBD1. This CDR3 comprises 12 residues. Germline CDR1 and CDR2: MNHEY and SVGAGI. V lost 7 bases, J lost 7 bases, and 4 bases stayed unmatched. CDR3 protein: CASKGAGQPQHF. In nucleotides, the CDR3 is TGTGCCAGCAAGGGGGCAGGCCAGCCCCAGCATTTT.

V is TRBV14 and J is TRBJ1-1; D is ambiguous. The CDR3 contains 13 residues. Germline V gives CDR1 SGHDN, CDR2 FVKESK. V was shortened by 1 base and J by 3 bases, with 6 bases between the two germline ends. The CDR3 DNA reads TGTGCCAGCAGCCAAGGAAGGTACACTGAAGCTTTCTTT. Protein product: CASSQGRYTEAFF.

The chain couples TRBV5-1 to TRBJ2-3, with D perhaps TRBD1 (7 bases). The germline V gene has CDR1 SGHRS and CDR2 YFSETQ. V was pared by 4 bases and J by 4 bases, with 22 bases between. The CDR3 is made up of 17 amino acids. The CDR3: CASSPNPSRGAADTQYF. The DNA for the CDR3 is TGCGCCAGCAGCCCAAACCCGTCCAGGGGGGCGGCAGATACGCAGTATTTT.

The rearrangement joins TRBV28 to TRBJ1-2; 7 positions agree with TRBD1. V lost 4 bases to trimming and J lost 9 bases; unmatched junction nucleotides: 14. From germline, CDR1 is MDHEN and CDR2 SYDVKM. CDR3 size: 15 residues. The CDR3 here is CASSSLLQGRSSYTF. In nucleotides, the CDR3 is TGTGCCAGCAGTTCGCTATTACAGGGGCGAAGTAGCTACACCTTC.